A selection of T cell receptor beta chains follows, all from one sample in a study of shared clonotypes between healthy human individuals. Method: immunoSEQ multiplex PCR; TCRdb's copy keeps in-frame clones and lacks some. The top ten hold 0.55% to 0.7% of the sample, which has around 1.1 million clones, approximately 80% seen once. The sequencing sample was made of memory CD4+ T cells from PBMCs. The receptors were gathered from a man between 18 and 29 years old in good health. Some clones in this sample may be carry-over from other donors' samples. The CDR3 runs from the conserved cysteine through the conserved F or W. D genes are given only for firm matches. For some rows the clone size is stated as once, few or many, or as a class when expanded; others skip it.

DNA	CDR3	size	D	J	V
TGTGCCAGCAGTGGTCAACTAGCGGGAGTCAATGAGCAGTTCTTC	CASSGQLAGVNEQFF	.	TRBD2	TRBJ2-1	TRBV2
TGTGCCAGCAGTGGACAGGGACGTGGCACAGATACGCAGTATTTT	CASSGQGRGTDTQYF	.	TRBD1	TRBJ2-3	TRBV2
TGTGCCAGCAGCCCCGGGACTAGCCCTACCCAGGAGACCCAGTACTTC	CASSPGTSPTQETQYF	.	TRBD2	TRBJ2-5	TRBV5-6
TGTGCCAGCTCACCACCGTTGATAGCGGGAAAAAATGAGCAGTTCTTC	CASSPPLIAGKNEQFF	.	TRBD2	TRBJ2-1	TRBV18
TGTGCCAGCAGTTCGGCCCTCTACGAGCAGTACTTC	CASSSALYEQYF	once	.	TRBJ2-7	TRBV28
TGTGCCAGCAGCCCGAGCGGCGGGTTCAATGAGCAGTTCTTC	CASSPSGGFNEQFF	.	.	TRBJ2-1	TRBV7-2
TGTGCCAGCACGCCCGGGGGCCCTCCTCCCTATGGCTACACCTTC	CASTPGGPPPYGYTF	once	.	TRBJ1-2	TRBV28
TGTGCCAGCAGCGCCAGTGTCGGTGAGCAGTTCTTC	CASSASVGEQFF	.	.	TRBJ2-1	TRBV2
TGTGCCAGCAGCCAAGATATAGGGGCCAACACCGGGGAGCTGTTTTTT	CASSQDIGANTGELFF	.	.	TRBJ2-2	TRBV14
TGTGCCAGCAGTTTACGAGACCTAGGCTACACCTTC	CASSLRDLGYTF	.	.	TRBJ1-2	TRBV28
TGTGCCAGCAGGGAGGACGGGAATCAGCCCCAGCATTTT	CASREDGNQPQHF	.	.	TRBJ1-5	TRBV6-6
TGTGCCAGCAGCTTAGTCACCACCGGGCGCTACACCTTC	CASSLVTTGRYTF	.	.	TRBJ1-2	TRBV7-2
TGTGCCAGCAGCTTCGTACCCCCGGGGGAGACCCAGTACTTC	CASSFVPPGETQYF	.	.	TRBJ2-5	TRBV7-2
TGTGCCAGCAGCTTCACTGGGAGGACTGAAGCTTTCTTT	CASSFTGRTEAFF	few	.	TRBJ1-1	TRBV7-3
TGTGCCAGCTCACCTCGCTACAATGAGCAGTTCTTC	CASSPRYNEQFF	many	.	TRBJ2-1	TRBV18
TGTGCCAGTAGTTGGCAACGGAGCCAGCCCTACAATGAGCAGTTCTTC	CASSWQRSQPYNEQFF	.	.	TRBJ2-1	TRBV19
TGTGCCAGCAGCGTTGGGACTACCCCCCAAGAGCAGTTCTTC	CASSVGTTPQEQFF	.	TRBD2	TRBJ2-1	TRBV9
TGCGCCAGCAGCCGTTTTGGTGGGCTGGCTGAAGCTTTCTTT	CASSRFGGLAEAFF	few	.	TRBJ1-1	TRBV5-1
TGTGCCAGCAGCTGGACACGTAAGGATACGCAGTATTTT	CASSWTRKDTQYF	.	.	TRBJ2-3	TRBV13
TGTGCCAGCAGCTTGGATGCAACAACCAACAATGAGCAGTTCTTC	CASSLDATTNNEQFF	.	.	TRBJ2-1	TRBV5-4
TGCAGTGCTATAGGCAATGAGCAGTTCTTC	CSAIGNEQFF	.	.	TRBJ2-1	TRBV20-1
TGTGCCAGCAGCTTCTCAGGGGGCGCGTACAATGAGCAGTTCTTC	CASSFSGGAYNEQFF	.	TRBD1	TRBJ2-1	TRBV7-9
TGTGCCAGCAGCCTTGGGTGGGAAGGATTCAATGAGCAGTTCTTC	CASSLGWEGFNEQFF	.	.	TRBJ2-1	TRBV7-6
TGTGCCAGCAGCCCGGGGACTAGCGGCTACAATGAGCAGTTCTTC	CASSPGTSGYNEQFF	.	TRBD2	TRBJ2-1	TRBV7-3
TGTGCCAGCACCGCTTCAAGGGCGGGAGTCATCACCGGGGAGCTGTTTTTT	CASTASRAGVITGELFF	many	TRBD2	TRBJ2-2	TRBV28
TGTGCCAGCAGCATCCTACCGGAGAACAATCAGCCCCAGCATTTT	CASSILPENNQPQHF	.	.	TRBJ1-5	TRBV2
TGTGCCAGCAGCTCAGCCGCGGGTTCCCCCTACGAGCAGTACTTC	CASSSAAGSPYEQYF	.	.	TRBJ2-7	TRBV9
TGCGCCAGCAGCCGTGGACTGGGGAAGGAGACCCAGTACTTC	CASSRGLGKETQYF	.	.	TRBJ2-5	TRBV4-1